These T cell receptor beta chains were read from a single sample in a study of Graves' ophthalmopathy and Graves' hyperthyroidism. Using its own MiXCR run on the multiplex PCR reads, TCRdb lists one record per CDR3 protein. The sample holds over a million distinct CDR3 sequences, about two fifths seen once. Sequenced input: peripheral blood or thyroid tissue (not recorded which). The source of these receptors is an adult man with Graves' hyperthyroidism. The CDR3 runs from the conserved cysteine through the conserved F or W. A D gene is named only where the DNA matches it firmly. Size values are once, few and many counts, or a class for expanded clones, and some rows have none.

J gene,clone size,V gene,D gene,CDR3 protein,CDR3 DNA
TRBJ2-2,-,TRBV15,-,CATSSLDETGELFF,TGTGCCACCAGCAGCTTGGATGAAACCGGGGAGCTGTTTTTT
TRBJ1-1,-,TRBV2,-,CASSERGRLNTEAFF,TGTGCCAGCAGTGAACGCGGCAGACTAAACACTGAAGCTTTCTTT
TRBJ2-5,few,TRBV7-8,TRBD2,CASSLVSAGILKTQYF,TGTGCCAGCAGCTTAGTATCAGCGGGGATTTTAAAGACCCAGTACTTC
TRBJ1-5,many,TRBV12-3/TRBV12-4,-,CASSTGFLNQPQHF,TGTGCCAGCTCTACAGGGTTTCTCAATCAGCCCCAGCATTTT
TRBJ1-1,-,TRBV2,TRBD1,CASTGTGDGRANTEAFF,TGTGCCAGTACCGGGACAGGGGATGGCAGGGCGAACACTGAAGCTTTCTTT
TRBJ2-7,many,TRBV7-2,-,CASSAIGPGSWDPEQYF,TGTGCCAGCAGCGCTATAGGGCCAGGGAGTTGGGACCCGGAGCAGTACTTC
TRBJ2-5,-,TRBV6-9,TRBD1,CASPDRGRGRETQYF,TGTGCCAGTCCCGACAGGGGGCGAGGACGAGAGACCCAGTACTTC
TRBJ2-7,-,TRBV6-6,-,CASSKRGSGGSYEQYF,TGTGCCAGCAGTAAACGAGGGAGCGGTGGGAGCTACGAGCAGTACTTC
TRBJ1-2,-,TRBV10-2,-,CASSPRWDTENPYGYTF,TGTGCCAGCTCACCACGTTGGGACACCGAAAATCCCTATGGCTACACCTTC
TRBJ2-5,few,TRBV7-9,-,CASSLGDEREPQYF,TGTGCCAGCAGCTTAGGTGACGAAAGGGAGCCCCAGTACTTC
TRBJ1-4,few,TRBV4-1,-,CASSQDGVGAATNEKLFF,TGCGCCAGCAGCCAAGATGGCGTCGGGGCAGCAACTAATGAAAAACTGTTTTTT
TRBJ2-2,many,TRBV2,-,CASSPLPGQNTGELFF,TGTGCCAGCAGTCCCTTACCGGGACAGAACACCGGGGAGCTGTTTTTT
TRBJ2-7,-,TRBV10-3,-,CAISQPGQSYEQYF,TGTGCCATCAGCCAACCAGGACAGAGCTACGAGCAGTACTTC
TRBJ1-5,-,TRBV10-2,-,CATSQGHGNQPQHF,TGCGCCACCTCACAGGGACACGGCAATCAGCCCCAGCATTTT
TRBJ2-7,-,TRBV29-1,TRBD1,CSVGTGGRYEQYF,TGCAGCGTTGGGACAGGGGGTCGATACGAGCAGTACTTC
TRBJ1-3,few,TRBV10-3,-,CAISEAGGNTIYF,TGTGCCATCAGTGAGGCTGGGGGAAACACCATATATTTT
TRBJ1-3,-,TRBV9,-,CASSTTGLSGNTIYF,TGTGCCAGCAGTACCACAGGCCTCTCTGGAAACACCATATATTTT
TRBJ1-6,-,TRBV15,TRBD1,CATSSTGTGTSPLHF,TGTGCCACCAGCAGTACCGGGACAGGGACTTCACCCCTCCACTTT
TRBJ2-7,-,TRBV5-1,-,CASSCTGQALDEQYF,TGCGCCAGCAGCTGTACAGGGCAAGCTCTCGACGAGCAGTACTTC
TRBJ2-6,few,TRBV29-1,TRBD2,CSVVASGDNVLTF,TGCAGCGTTGTGGCTAGCGGGGACAACGTCCTGACTTTC
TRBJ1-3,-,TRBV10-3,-,CAISESTVDTENTIYF,TGTGCCATCAGTGAGTCGACAGTGGACACTGAAAACACCATATATTTT
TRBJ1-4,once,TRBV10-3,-,CAISARGQTNEKLFF,TGTGCCATCAGTGCTAGAGGACAGACTAATGAAAAACTGTTTTTT
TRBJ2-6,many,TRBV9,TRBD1,CASSRTQGAGANVLTF,TGTGCCAGCAGCCGCACTCAGGGGGCCGGGGCCAACGTCCTGACTTTC
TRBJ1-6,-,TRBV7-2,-,CASSSGAPNSPLHF,TGTGCCAGCAGCTCCGGAGCTCCTAATTCACCCCTCCACTTT
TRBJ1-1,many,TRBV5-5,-,CASSLALTGLQNTEAFF,TGTGCCAGCAGCTTGGCGTTAACAGGGCTCCAAAACACTGAAGCTTTCTTT
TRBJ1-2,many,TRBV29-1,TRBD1,CSVEGLGDRNYGYTF,TGCAGCGTTGAAGGACTTGGGGACAGGAACTATGGCTACACCTTC
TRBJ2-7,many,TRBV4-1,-,CASSQDLGNEQYF,TGCGCCAGCAGCCAAGATTTGGGGAACGAGCAGTACTTC
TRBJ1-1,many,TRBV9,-,CASSVDGLMNTEAFF,TGTGCCAGCAGCGTAGACGGACTCATGAACACTGAAGCTTTCTTT
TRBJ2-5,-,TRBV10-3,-,CASSSGLKRETQYF,TGTGCCAGCAGTTCTGGTCTAAAGCGGGAGACCCAGTACTTC
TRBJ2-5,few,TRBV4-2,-,CASSQGSGPWETQYF,TGTGCCAGCAGCCAAGGTAGCGGTCCTTGGGAGACCCAGTACTTC
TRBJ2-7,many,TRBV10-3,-,CAISETGISYEQYF,TGTGCCATCAGTGAAACTGGAATATCCTACGAGCAGTACTTC
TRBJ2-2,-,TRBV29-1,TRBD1,CSVEGLDRTNTGELFF,TGCAGCGTTGAAGGTTTGGACAGGACGAACACCGGGGAGCTGTTTTTT
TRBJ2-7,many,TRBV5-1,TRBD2,CASSQSGTSGAEQYF,TGCGCCAGCAGCCAGAGCGGGACTAGCGGAGCCGAGCAGTACTTC
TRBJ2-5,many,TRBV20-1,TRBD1,CSARDPTRQGAGETQYF,TGCAGTGCTAGAGATCCTACCCGGCAGGGGGCGGGAGAGACCCAGTACTTC
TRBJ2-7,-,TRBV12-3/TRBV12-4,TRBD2,CASSLSGKPYEQYF,TGTGCCAGCAGTCTTAGCGGGAAACCTTACGAGCAGTACTTC
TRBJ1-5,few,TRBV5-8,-,CASSLLELQPQHF,TGTGCCAGCAGCTTGCTCGAACTTCAGCCCCAGCATTTT
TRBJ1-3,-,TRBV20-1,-,CSTRDLSLTAGNTIYF,TGCAGTACTAGAGATTTGAGTTTGACAGCTGGAAACACCATATATTTT
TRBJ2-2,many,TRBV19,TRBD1,CASLRTGLRTGELFF,TGTGCCAGTCTGAGGACAGGGTTGAGGACCGGGGAGCTGTTTTTT
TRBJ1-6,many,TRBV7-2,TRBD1,CASSSWTGNSPLHF,TGTGCCAGCAGCTCTTGGACAGGGAATTCACCCCTCCACTTT
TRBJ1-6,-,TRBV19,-,CASSRGYSSPLHF,TGTGCCAGTAGTAGGGGGTACTCTTCACCCCTCCACTTT
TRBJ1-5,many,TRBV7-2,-,CASSLEWGSVNQPQHF,TGTGCCAGCAGCTTAGAGTGGGGGTCGGTAAATCAGCCCCAGCATTTT
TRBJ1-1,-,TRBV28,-,CASSPQTGDGTEAFF,TGTGCCAGCAGTCCTCAGACAGGTGACGGAACTGAAGCTTTCTTT
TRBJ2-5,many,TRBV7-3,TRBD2,CASSTGLAEQETQYF,TGTGCCAGCAGCACCGGACTAGCGGAGCAGGAGACCCAGTACTTC
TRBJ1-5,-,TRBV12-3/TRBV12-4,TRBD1,CASSLTGGNQLQHF,TGTGCCAGCAGTCTGACAGGGGGAAACCAGCTCCAGCATTTT
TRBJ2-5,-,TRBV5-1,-,CASSLPQQETQYF,TGCGCCAGCAGCTTGCCGCAGCAAGAGACCCAGTACTTC
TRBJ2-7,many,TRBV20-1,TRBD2,CSARASGSSYEQYF,TGCAGTGCTAGGGCTAGCGGGAGCTCCTACGAGCAGTACTTC
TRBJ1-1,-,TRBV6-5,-,CASSWALQVKEAFF,TGTGCCAGCAGTTGGGCACTTCAGGTGAAAGAAGCTTTCTTT
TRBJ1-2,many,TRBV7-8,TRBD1,CASSSSQGHYGYTF,TGTGCCAGCAGCAGTTCACAGGGGCACTATGGCTACACCTTC
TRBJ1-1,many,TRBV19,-,CASKVGGPNTEAFF,TGTGCCAGTAAGGTGGGGGGGCCGAACACTGAAGCTTTCTTT